This TCR beta chain was identified in a study of CD8 T cells in ankylosing spondylitis (dated 2017 in TCRdb). Some background on the complete study: The study set out to find disease-linked TCR variants by profiling T cell receptor beta repertoires in ankylosing spondylitis patients and healthy donors. The full study cohort comprised some 27 ankylosing spondylitis patients and 85 to 120 healthy donors. Peripheral blood was sampled, and synovial fluid was additionally collected from ankylosing spondylitis patients.

This clonotype appeared a single time. The clone's antigen remains unknown. No base-level quality is on record; no much larger clone is a single base apart. Looking up the germline V gene yields CDR1 SGHRS and CDR2 YFSETQ. The germline V end is reduced by 0 bases and the J end by 6 bases; junction bases left unmatched: 5. The CDR3 spans 15 residues, from the cysteine through the phenylalanine. Of the read, only the CDR3 DNA is kept; its 45 bases are in frame from base 1. Broad study findings and their caveats: A TCR beta motif made up of eight or nine highly homologous amino acid variants appeared to be characteristic of blood from ankylosing spondylitis patients. Some of the motif variants had been reported before in the synovial fluid and blood of reactive arthritis patients, a finding that suggests common disease-initiation mechanisms. The disease-linked clones had a CD8+ phenotype and were found at relatively low frequencies in peripheral blood. The disease-linked clones were reported to be significantly enriched in matched synovial fluid samples from ankylosing spondylitis patients.

The run used an Illumina HiSeq 2500. Quantitative 5'-RACE with molecular barcodes was the method used to prepare the TCR beta libraries. The paper's data handling went like this. A new computational method, built on a probabilistic model of VDJ rearrangement, was used to identify disease-linked TCR variants. TCRdb's own reprocessing of the public reads used fastp at Q25 and MiXCR and kept productive beta chains. Rows merge per CDR3 protein into single entries with the most common DNA and genes. These V and J calls are TCRdb output, not the study's own analysis. The sample table shows 350,000 to 550,000 distinct CDR3 sequences, and 26% are seen once. Roughly 1% of the sample goes to the ten largest clones.

This chain is built from TRBV5-1 and TRBJ2-3, with 9 bases in between that match TRBD2. Sequenced material: blood, either unsorted or a sorted T cell fraction (not recorded which). This TCR was sampled from a male donor with ankylosing spondylitis. The CDR3 region: CASSLVGTSSDTQYF. The DNA sequence is given as TGCGCCAGCAGCTTGGTGGGGACTAGCTCCGATACGCAGTATTTT. Extended through the reference TRBV5-1 and TRBJ2-3 proteins, this CDR3 yields the full variable domain: KAGVTQTPRYLIKTRGQQVTLSCSPISGHRSVSWYQQTPGQGLQFLFEYFSETQRNKGNFPGRFSGRQFSNSRSEMNVSTLELGDSALYLCASSLVGTSSDTQYFGPGTRLTVL.